Detailed here is one T cell receptor (beta chain). This sample was included in a study of T cells in Graves' hyperthyroidism and ophthalmopathy. Patients having uncontrolled infection, another autoimmune disease, pregnancy or lactation were not included. The CDR3 loop spans 14 amino acids. Germline V gives CDR1 SNHLY, CDR2 FYNNEI. Trimming removed 5 bases at V and 2 bases at J, with 13 bases between. Authors of the study amplified TCR beta CDR3 regions from RNA transcripts. The TCR CDR3 first-round RT-PCR relied on the HTBI primer set. TCRdb re-analysed the multiplex PCR reads in MiXCR, keeping a single row per CDR3 protein. The sample shows some 800,000 distinct CDR3 sequences, about 38% of them seen only once.

The chain carries TRBV2 and TRBJ2-7; weak D call: TRBD1 (6 bases). The sample consisted of blood. The clonotype comes from a man aged 18 to 30 with Graves' hyperthyroidism. The CDR3 loop reads CASSIDPGAYEQYF. CDR3 nucleotide sequence: TGTGCCAGCAGTATAGACCCAGGGGCCTACGAGCAGTACTTC.